Listed below are T cell receptor beta chains from one sample, sequenced in a study of blood T cells in healthy people across ages. TCRdb used MiXCR to reprocess the 5' RACE reads, holding one entry per CDR3 protein. The sample has around 1,900,000 distinct CDR3 sequences, roughly two fifths seen once. Material: blood. These receptors all stem from a human donor in good health. Each CDR3 is given with its conserved first and last residue. D genes are given only for firm matches. Only part of the rows carry a size: once, few, many, or a class if the clone is expanded.

v_gene	j_gene	len	abundance	d_gene	CDR3aa	CDR3nt
TRBV4-2	TRBJ2-3	17	.	.	CASSPGSKRASTDTQYF	TGTGCCAGCAGCCCCGGCTCGAAGCGCGCTAGCACAGATACGCAGTATTTT
TRBV20-1	TRBJ2-1	13	few	.	CSARDTLYNEQFF	TGCAGTGCTAGAGATACCTTATACAATGAGCAGTTCTTC
TRBV12-3/TRBV12-4	TRBJ2-6	17	.	.	CASLDGWKNSGANVLTF	TGTGCCAGCCTCGACGGGTGGAAAAACTCTGGGGCCAACGTCCTGACTTTC
TRBV29-1	TRBJ2-3	15	many	TRBD2	CSVLGTSGNTDTQYF	TGCAGCGTGTTAGGGACTAGCGGAAACACAGATACGCAGTATTTT
TRBV7-9	TRBJ2-6	16	few	.	CASSLRQASGANVLTF	TGTGCCAGCAGCTTAAGACAGGCCTCTGGGGCCAACGTCCTGACTTTC
TRBV7-8	TRBJ1-2	13	few	.	CASSFSRDFIYTF	TGTGCCAGCAGCTTTAGCAGGGACTTTATCTACACCTTC
TRBV4-2	TRBJ2-4	11	.	.	CASRYKNIQYF	TGTGCCAGCAGATACAAAAACATTCAGTACTTC
TRBV6-1	TRBJ2-3	15	.	.	CASSEDGMNTDTQYF	TGTGCCAGCAGTGAGGACGGGATGAACACAGATACGCAGTATTTT
TRBV7-2	TRBJ1-2	15	.	.	CASSPPPTASGGYTF	TGTGCCAGCAGCCCGCCCCCCACAGCCTCTGGGGGCTACACCTTC
TRBV29-1	TRBJ2-5	13	once	.	CSVALTTSETQYF	TGCAGCGTTGCTTTGACAACCTCAGAGACCCAGTACTTC
TRBV2	TRBJ2-7	17	.	TRBD1	CASSARDRGYSSYEQYF	TGTGCCAGCAGTGCCCGGGACAGGGGCTACTCTTCCTACGAGCAGTACTTC
TRBV5-1	TRBJ1-2	14	.	TRBD1	CASSGGLLDYGYTF	TGCGCCAGTTCAGGGGGCCTCTTGGACTATGGCTACACCTTC
TRBV6-5	TRBJ2-5	16	.	TRBD2	CASSYSERGGRETQYF	TGTGCCAGCAGTTACTCGGAGCGGGGGGGCCGGGAGACCCAGTACTTC
TRBV20-1	TRBJ2-7	15	.	.	CSARGGEISSYEQYF	TGCAGTGCGCGAGGAGGGGAGATATCCTCCTACGAGCAGTACTTC
TRBV20-1	TRBJ1-2	12	.	.	CSASVINYGYTF	TGCAGTGCAAGTGTGATAAACTATGGCTACACCTTC
TRBV7-9	TRBJ2-1	14	.	.	CASSLAKSEDEQFF	TGTGCCAGCAGCTTAGCGAAAAGCGAGGATGAGCAGTTCTTC